Sequencing of this TCR beta chain was carried out in a study of blood T cells in healthy people across ages. Germline V gene sequence: CDR1 MNHNY, CDR2 SVGAGI (reference sequence). V lost 6 bases to trimming and J lost 7 bases; unmatched junction nucleotides: 11. The CDR3 sequence is 14 residues long. A second 7 to 11 cycle PCR used barcoded and J-beta primers. TCRdb reanalysed the 5' RACE reads using MiXCR and keeps one entry per CDR3 protein. Of hundreds of thousands of distinct CDR3 sequences listed, under 65% are singletons. Samples each yielded at least 6 micrograms of total RNA. The chain has TRBV6-6 and TRBJ1-2; 7 bases fit TRBD1. This receptor was obtained from a man aged 55 to 70 in good health. The material sequenced was blood. The CDR3 DNA is TGTGCCAGCAGGCCACAGGGGACCTCATCTGGCTACACCTTC. Residues: CASRPQGTSSGYTF.